Presented here are 13 T cell receptor beta chains from one specimen sequenced in a study of blood T cell repertoires in COVID-19. TCRdb keeps only in-frame clones here, not all; method: immunoSEQ multiplex PCR. The sample shows fewer than 600,000 clones, approximately 92% of them seen only once. Sequenced input: peripheral blood. These receptors were collected from a man younger than 30 with COVID-19, enrolled during active disease.

This sequence joins TRBV11-3 and TRBJ2-7; tentatively, D is TRBD1 (5 bases). The CDR3 length is 15 residues. The V end was cut by 5 bases, the J end by 6 bases, with 20 bases between. Germline V gene data show CDR1 as SGHNT and CDR2 as YENEEA. In DNA form, the CDR3 reads TGTGCCAGCAGCCCCAAGCAGGGCCCCCGTATCGAGCAGTACTTC. This gives the protein CASSPKQGPRIEQYF.

V usage is TRBV27 and J usage is TRBJ1-4; 7 bases are a match to TRBD1. The CDR3 runs to 14 residues. J was trimmed by 8 bases and V by 6 bases; bases with no gene match: 9. Germline V gives CDR1 MNHEY, CDR2 SMNVEV (reference sequence). CDR3: CASRATGQREKLFF. CDR3 nucleotide sequence: TGTGCCAGCAGGGCGACAGGGCAGCGAGAAAAACTGTTTTTT.

This chain joins TRBV6-5 and TRBJ1-4; 8 positions agree with TRBD1. With 6 bases clipped from V and 7 bases from J, the junction kept 7 bases outside the gene matches. The CDR3 contains 14 residues. CDR1 MNHEY and CDR2 SVGAGI come from the germline V gene. CDR3 coding DNA: TGTGCCAGCAGGATGACAGGGGATGGTGAAAAACTGTTTTTT. The encoded protein is CASRMTGDGEKLFF.

The V and J genes are TRBV7-9 and TRBJ2-2, with D possibly matching TRBD1 (5 bases). The germline V gene has CDR1 SEHNR and CDR2 FQNEAQ (reference sequence). Trimming shortened V by 10 bases and J by 0 bases, and 24 bases separated the two germline ends. This CDR3 spans 18 amino acids. CDR3 amino acids: CATKLTVPVGPNTGELFF. CDR3 DNA sequence: TGTGCCACCAAGCTTACGGTGCCCGTGGGGCCGAACACCGGGGAGCTGTTTTTT. Supplemented by reference TRBV7-9 and TRBJ2-2, the full variable domain reads DTGVSQNPRHKITKRGQNVTFRCDPISEHNRLYWYRQTLGQGPEFLTYFQNEAQLEKSRLLSDRFSAERPKGSFSTLEIQRTEQGDSAMYLCATKLTVPVGPNTGELFFGEGSRLTVL.

The V and J genes are TRBV5-6 and TRBJ2-5; 9 bases are a match to TRBD1. J was trimmed by 2 bases and V by 7 bases; bases with no gene match: 9. This CDR3 has 15 amino acids. The germline gives CDR1 SGHDT, CDR2 YYEEEE. The CDR3: CASCMNRGLQETQYF. The CDR3, as DNA: TGTGCCAGCTGTATGAACAGGGGGCTTCAAGAGACCCAGTACTTC.

The chain recombines TRBV3-1 (or the pseudogene TRBV3-2) with TRBJ2-3; 10 nucleotides align to TRBD2. The CDR3 runs to 15 residues. Germline CDR1 LGHDT, CDR2 YNNKEL (reference sequence). Unmatched junction bases numbered 6, after V lost 5 bases and J lost 4 bases. CDR3 DNA sequence: TGTGCCAGCAGCTACAGCGGGGGGGGAGCAGATACGCAGTATTTT. Protein: CASSYSGGGADTQYF.

The J gene is TRBJ2-1, the V gene TRBV4-1, with D maybe TRBD2 (6 bases). The germline V gene has CDR1 MGHRA and CDR2 YSYEKL. The CDR3 consists of 16 residues. Between the trimmed V and J ends, which lost 6 bases and 3 bases, there was a span of 18 bases. Here the CDR3 DNA reads TGCGCCAGCAGACCCACCGCGGGAAAGGGCTACAATGAGCAGTTCTTC. Translated: CASRPTAGKGYNEQFF.

The chain uses TRBV5-8 and TRBJ1-1; TRBD1 matches at 9 bases. The germline V gene encodes CDR1 SGHTS and CDR2 YDEGEE. The CDR3 loop spans 13 amino acids. V shed 6 bases, J shed 6 bases, and the junction held 6 bases outside the gene matches. CDR3 amino acids: CASIRQGGAEAFF. DNA for the CDR3: TGTGCCAGCATCAGACAGGGGGGCGCTGAAGCTTTCTTT.

The rearrangement links TRBV30 to TRBJ1-1; TRBD1 is a possible D gene (5 bases). V dropped 7 bases and J dropped 1 base, with 10 bases sitting between them. The CDR3 consists of 12 residues. The V gene's germline CDR1 is GTSNPN and CDR2 SVGIG (reference sequence). CDR3 coding DNA: TGTGCCTTCGGACACCCGAACACTGAAGCTTTCTTT. It specifies CAFGHPNTEAFF. The entire variable domain, with the rest obtained from reference TRBV30 and TRBJ1-1, is as follows: SQTIHQWPATLVQPVGSPLSLECTVEGTSNPNLYWYRQAAGRGLQLLFYSVGIGQISSEVPQNLSASRPQDRQFILSSKKLLLSDSGFYLCAFGHPNTEAFFGQGTRLTVV.

The V and J genes are TRBV7-9 and TRBJ2-7, with 7 positions matching TRBD2. The junction had 5 bases not matched to a gene; V was cut back by 5 bases and J by 7 bases. Germline V gene lookup returns CDR1 SEHNR and CDR2 FQNEAQ (reference sequence). This CDR3 has 12 amino acids. The CDR3 sequence is CASSPVGGEQYF. CDR3 coding DNA: TGTGCCAGCAGCCCTGTCGGGGGGGAGCAGTACTTC.

This clone was found a few times. V usage is TRBV2 and J usage is TRBJ1-5; D is unclear. The ends were cut back, 2 bases at V and 5 bases at J, with 10 bases in the middle. CDR3 length: 14 residues. Germline V gene sequence: CDR1 SNHLY, CDR2 FYNNEI. CDR3 sequence reads: CASSEPGSDQPQHF. CDR3 coding DNA: TGTGCCAGCAGTGAACCTGGAAGCGATCAGCCCCAGCATTTT.

The chain carries TRBV7-9 and TRBJ1-4; D is possibly TRBD1 (6 bases). Germline V CDR1 and CDR2: SEHNR, FQNEAQ (reference sequence). Trimming shortened V by 5 bases and J by 0 bases, and 10 bases separated the two germline ends. This CDR3 comprises 15 residues. The CDR3 loop is CASSRDITTNEKLFF. CDR3 coding DNA: TGTGCCAGCAGCCGGGACATCACAACTAATGAAAAACTGTTTTTT.

The V call is TRBV6-5, the J call TRBJ1-1; weak D call: TRBD1 (5 bases). This CDR3 comprises 12 residues. Germline CDR1 MNHEY, CDR2 SVGAGI. The germline V and J ends were trimmed by 2 bases and 8 bases, with 9 bases remaining between them. The DNA of the CDR3 is TGTGCCAGCAGTTACACTGGACAAGAAGCTTTCTTT. It codes for CASSYTGQEAFF.